Presented here are 13 T cell receptor beta chains from one specimen sequenced in a study of cytomegalovirus exposure and HLA in healthy donors. 13 Jbeta primers and 60 Vbeta primers were used for the PCR. Method: immunoSEQ multiplex PCR; TCRdb's copy keeps in-frame clones and lacks some. The table lists about 46,000 clones. The sequencing sample was made of PBMCs. The receptors were gathered from a woman in her 40s in good health and CMV-seronegative.

The V gene is TRBV28, the J gene TRBJ1-5, with 9 bases lining up with TRBD1. In germline, CDR1 is MDHEN, CDR2 SYDVKM. The CDR3 is 15 amino acids. The trim removed 4 bases at V and 4 bases at J, leaving 5 bases unmatched. CDR3 sequence (DNA): TGTGCCAGCAGTTACACCGGGACAGGGAATCAGCCCCAGCATTTT. Translated, it gives CASSYTGTGNQPQHF.

The rearrangement uses TRBV5-1 and TRBJ2-2, with 8 bases fitting TRBD1. After removal of 8 bases from V and 8 bases from J, the junction contained 11 bases not matched to a gene. Looked up from germline, CDR1 is SGHRS and CDR2 is YFSETQ. This CDR3 has 14 residues. The CDR3, as DNA: TGCGCCAGTGCCTCTACAGGGGGTTCGGGGGAGCTGTTTTTT. Its translation: CASASTGGSGELFF. The whole variable domain, filled in from reference TRBV5-1 and TRBJ2-2, reads KAGVTQTPRYLIKTRGQQVTLSCSPISGHRSVSWYQQTPGQGLQFLFEYFSETQRNKGNFPGRFSGRQFSNSRSEMNVSTLELGDSALYLCASASTGGSGELFFGEGSRLTVL.

The V gene is TRBV18, the J gene TRBJ2-7, with TRBD1 matching 10 bases. CDR1 is KGHSH, CDR2 LQKENI, per germline. V shed 4 bases and J 2 bases; nucleotides not matched to a gene: 8. The CDR3 sequence is 16 residues long. The CDR3 sequence is CASSRVTGGTAYEQYF. The DNA for the CDR3 is TGTGCCAGCTCACGAGTGACAGGGGGCACCGCCTACGAGCAGTACTTC. Looking up the rest from reference TRBV18 and TRBJ2-7 gives the full variable domain: NAGVMQNPRHLVRRRGQEARLRCSPMKGHSHVYWYRQLPEEGLKFMVYLQKENIIDESGMPKERFSAEFPKEGPSILRIQQVVRGDSAAYFCASSRVTGGTAYEQYFGPGTRLTVT.

A remark on this clone: Mismatch with germline at one junction end may stem from a read error. This rearrangement joins TRBV7-7 to TRBJ2-3; 10 positions agree with TRBD2. Germline V gene sequence: CDR1 SSHAT, CDR2 FNYEAQ (reference sequence). The CDR3 totals 14 residues. CDR3 region: CASSLGTSADTQYF. The CDR3 DNA reads as TGTGCTAGCAGCTTGGGGACTAGCGCAGATACGCAGTATTTT.

The rearrangement uses TRBV5-1 and TRBJ2-4, with TRBD1 identical over 7 bases. The V gene end was trimmed by 4 bases and the J gene end by 9 bases; junction bases not matched to a gene: 10. The CDR3 is made up of 14 amino acids. CDR1 SGHRS and CDR2 YFSETQ come from the germline V gene. For the CDR3, the DNA is TGCGCCAGCAGCCCCTGGACAGGCGGTAGCATTCAGTACTTC. Translating gives CASSPWTGGSIQYF.

J is TRBJ2-7 and V is TRBV6-5; weak D call: TRBD1 (6 bases). The CDR3 is made up of 15 amino acids. Trimming pared 6 bases from V and 6 bases from J, leaving 21 bases between. CDR1 is MNHEY and CDR2 is SVGAGI in the germline V gene. The CDR3 here is CASSRGAELLGEQYF. The CDR3 nucleotides are TGTGCCAGCAGCAGGGGAGCGGAGCTCCTCGGCGAGCAGTACTTC.

The J gene is TRBJ2-7, the V gene TRBV6-1; 9 bases are a match to TRBD1. The V gene's germline CDR1 is MNHNS and CDR2 SASEGT. CDR3 size: 14 residues. After removal of 6 bases from V and 4 bases from J, the junction contained 7 bases not matched to a gene. CDR3 nucleotide sequence: TGTGCCAGCAGCGTCGGGACAGGGAGGTACGAGCAGTACTTC. Its protein is CASSVGTGRYEQYF.

The rearrangement uses TRBV5-4 and TRBJ2-1; perhaps TRBD2 as D (6 bases). V gave up 4 bases and J gave up 5 bases, with 19 bases separating them. CDR3 length: 16 amino acids. Germline CDR1 and CDR2: SGHNT and YYREEE (reference sequence). The CDR3 nucleotides read TGTGCCAGCAGCCCCAAAGCAGGAGGGTCCGACAATGAGCAGTTCTTC. Translated: CASSPKAGGSDNEQFF.

The genes are TRBV5-1 and TRBJ2-7; D is uncertain. The CDR3 has 15 amino acids. CDR1 SGHRS and CDR2 YFSETQ come from the germline V gene. V shed 0 bases and J shed 5 bases, with 15 bases lying between them. The CDR3 DNA is TGCGCCAGCAGCTTGGAACCGACTGCAGTCCACGAGCAGTACTTC. Residues: CASSLEPTAVHEQYF. Full variable domain (rest looked up from reference TRBV5-1 and TRBJ2-7): KAGVTQTPRYLIKTRGQQVTLSCSPISGHRSVSWYQQTPGQGLQFLFEYFSETQRNKGNFPGRFSGRQFSNSRSEMNVSTLELGDSALYLCASSLEPTAVHEQYFGPGTRLTVT.

This chain connects TRBV6-5 to TRBJ2-7; D might be TRBD1 (5 bases). This CDR3 spans 14 amino acids. The germline gives CDR1 MNHEY, CDR2 SVGAGI. Trimming removed 0 bases at V and 6 bases at J, with 12 bases between. This chain's CDR3 is CASSYSVQGGEQYF. In DNA form, the CDR3 reads TGTGCCAGCAGTTACTCGGTGCAGGGCGGCGAGCAGTACTTC.

The chain is built from TRBV4-3 and TRBJ2-1; D might be TRBD2 (5 bases). Germline V CDR1 and CDR2: LGHNA, YSLEER. The CDR3 extends over 18 amino acids. V was shortened by 1 base and J by 0 bases, with 16 bases between the two germline ends. The CDR3 nucleotides read TGCGCCAGCAGCCAAGGGTTCTGGAGCGGAGACTCCTACAATGAGCAGTTCTTC. This gives the protein CASSQGFWSGDSYNEQFF.

This rearrangement joins TRBV21-1 to TRBJ2-1; the table gives TRBD1 as D, unverified against the DNA. TRBV21-1 is deemed a pseudogene. The CDR3 runs to 16 residues. Here the CDR3 DNA reads TGTGCCAGCAGCACCCAAAAGGGGGAAGTGGTCAATGAGCAGTTCTTC. This encodes CASSTQKGEVVNEQFF.

The chain recombines TRBV7-9 with TRBJ2-7, with a tentative D call TRBD1 (5 bases). Germline values: CDR1 SEHNR, CDR2 FQNEAQ (reference sequence). The CDR3 has 16 amino acids. V lost 6 bases and J lost 6, with 24 bases in between. In DNA form, the CDR3 reads TGTGCCAGCAGTTCAACTTCGAGCAGGGTTGTGTTCGAGCAGTACTTC. This gives the protein CASSSTSSRVVFEQYF. Filled out from reference TRBV7-9 and TRBJ2-7, the complete variable domain reads DTGVSQNPRHKITKRGQNVTFRCDPISEHNRLYWYRQTLGQGPEFLTYFQNEAQLEKSRLLSDRFSAERPKGSFSTLEIQRTEQGDSAMYLCASSSTSSRVVFEQYFGPGTRLTVT.